These T cell receptor beta chains were read from a single sample in a study of beta chain features in type 1 diabetes. Repertoires were generated with immunoSEQ multiplex PCR, while TCRdb's copy carries only in-frame clones and drops some. The table shows about 740,000 clones, with under 15% occurring only once. Sequenced input: naive CD4+ T cells from blood. These receptors came from a young man with type 1 diabetes. Each CDR3 is given with its conserved first and last residue. The D gene is left open where the match is weak. Not every row has a clone size; where given, it reads once, few, many or a size class.

length,size,D,J,V,DNA,CDR3
13,-,-,TRBJ2-7,TRBV2,TGTGCCAGCAGTCCGGGGGCAAGATACGAGCAGTACTTC,CASSPGARYEQYF
14,-,TRBD1,TRBJ2-2,TRBV2,TGTGCCAGCACTCGGACAGGGAACACCGGGGAGCTGTTTTTT,CASTRTGNTGELFF
17,few,-,TRBJ2-6,TRBV5-1,TGCGCCAGCAGCTTGGACAGTAGCCTCTCTGGGGCCAACGTCCTGACTTTC,CASSLDSSLSGANVLTF
12,-,-,TRBJ1-2,TRBV28,TGTGCCAGCAGTTTATTTCTGGGCGGCTACACCTTC,CASSLFLGGYTF
15,-,-,TRBJ2-2,TRBV19,TGTGCCAGTAGTGTCGGTCAGGTGAACACCGGGGAGCTGTTTTTT,CASSVGQVNTGELFF
16,few,TRBD1,TRBJ1-5,TRBV5-8,TGTGCCAGCAGCTTGTGGGGACAGGGCGACAATCAGCCCCAGCATTTT,CASSLWGQGDNQPQHF
13,few,TRBD2,TRBJ2-5,TRBV29-1,TGCAGCGTTGATGGTCCGGCGGGGGGGACCCAGTACTTC,CSVDGPAGGTQYF
14,few,TRBD1,TRBJ2-3,TRBV7-2,TGTGCCAGCAGCCAGGGACAGGGCACAGATACGCAGTATTTT,CASSQGQGTDTQYF
15,-,TRBD1,TRBJ2-7,TRBV5-1,TGCGCCAGCACCCCCTTCGGGACAGCACCCTACGAGCAGTACTTC,CASTPFGTAPYEQYF
15,few,TRBD1,TRBJ2-7,TRBV28,TGTGCCAGCAGTTTATGGGACAGGGGAGTGGGGGAGCAGTACTTC,CASSLWDRGVGEQYF
15,-,TRBD1,TRBJ1-2,TRBV19,TGTGCCAGTACCCTTTCCGGGACAGGACCATATGGCTACACCTTC,CASTLSGTGPYGYTF
15,-,-,TRBJ2-7,TRBV28,TGTGCCAGCAGTTCGTCAGCCGAGGGGGCCTACGAGCAGTACTTC,CASSSSAEGAYEQYF
14,-,TRBD1,TRBJ2-1,TRBV30,TGTGCCTGGAGTCTTGTAGAGGGGGCGAATGAGCAGTTCTTC,CAWSLVEGANEQFF
15,few,-,TRBJ2-3,TRBV7-9,TGTGCCAGCAGCTCCCGGGACCCGGGGACAGATACGCAGTATTTT,CASSSRDPGTDTQYF
16,-,-,TRBJ1-1,TRBV4-1,TGCGCCAGCAGCCAAGATTACGACAGCCTCAACACTGAAGCTTTCTTT,CASSQDYDSLNTEAFF
16,few,-,TRBJ1-4,TRBV5-1,TGCGCCAGCAGCTCCACCGGGACCGCCTTTAATGAAAAACTGTTTTTT,CASSSTGTAFNEKLFF
13,-,-,TRBJ2-1,TRBV10-3,TGTGCCATCAGGGCGGACTCCTACAATGAGCAGTTCTTC,CAIRADSYNEQFF
15,-,TRBD1,TRBJ2-7,TRBV19,TGTGCCAGTAGACTTCGGGGACAGGGGATCTACGAGCAGTACTTC,CASRLRGQGIYEQYF
15,few,-,TRBJ1-2,TRBV13,TGTGCCAGCAGTCGCCTGAGGGTGCCGGACTATGGCTACACCTTC,CASSRLRVPDYGYTF
14,-,-,TRBJ2-2,TRBV10-3,TGTGCCACGGACCCGGGTCAGGCGACCGGGGAGCTGTTTTTT,CATDPGQATGELFF
14,-,-,TRBJ2-7,TRBV15,TGTGCCACCAGCAGAGACCCCGGGGGCTACGAGCAGTACTTC,CATSRDPGGYEQYF
11,-,-,TRBJ1-2,TRBV5-6,TGTGCCAGCAGCTTGTATGAGGGCTACACCTTC,CASSLYEGYTF
16,-,TRBD2,TRBJ2-1,TRBV5-1,TGCGCCAGCAGCTTGGATGCGGGGGGCGGGTACAATGAGCAGTTCTTC,CASSLDAGGGYNEQFF
11,-,-,TRBJ2-1,TRBV28,TGTGCCAGCAGCACTTACAATGAGCAGTTCTTC,CASSTYNEQFF
13,few,-,TRBJ1-5,TRBV30,TGTGCCTGGAGTGTTACCGCGGGCCAGCCCCAGCATTTT,CAWSVTAGQPQHF
15,-,TRBD1,TRBJ2-2,TRBV27,TGTGCCAGCAGTCTGGGGACAGAGAACACCGGGGAGCTGTTTTTT,CASSLGTENTGELFF
15,few,-,TRBJ2-3,TRBV19,TGTGCCAGTAGTACCTCTCGGGTACATCAAGATACGCAGTATTTT,CASSTSRVHQDTQYF
15,few,TRBD2,TRBJ2-7,TRBV5-1,TGCGCCAGCAGCTTAGGAGCGGGGGGTCCCTACGAGCAGTACTTC,CASSLGAGGPYEQYF
16,-,TRBD2,TRBJ2-3,TRBV11-3,TGTGCCAGCAGCATTGGACTAGCGGGATCCACAGATACGCAGTATTTT,CASSIGLAGSTDTQYF
13,-,-,TRBJ1-1,TRBV7-9,TGTGCCAGCAGCTTGATAGGGAGGACTGAAGCTTTCTTT,CASSLIGRTEAFF
14,few,-,TRBJ1-4,TRBV2,TGTGCCAGCAGCGGGCCGCATAGGGCTGAAAAACTGTTTTTT,CASSGPHRAEKLFF
14,few,TRBD2,TRBJ2-7,TRBV7-9,TGTGCCAGCAGCGTCGCGGGGGGCGCCCACGAGCAGTACTTC,CASSVAGGAHEQYF
14,-,TRBD1,TRBJ2-1,TRBV5-1,TGCGCCAGCAGCTGGACAGGGACGGTCAATGAGCAGTTCTTC,CASSWTGTVNEQFF